One and the same sample provided the 21 T cell receptor beta chains below, sequenced in a study of blood T cell repertoires in COVID-19. Profiled with immunoSEQ multiplex PCR; TCRdb holds only in-frame clones, not every one. The table has about 240,000 clones, approximately 78% seen once. The sample comprised peripheral blood. These receptors all come from a woman in her sixties or seventies with active or convalescent COVID-19.

V usage is TRBV7-2 and J usage is TRBJ2-5; 15 nucleotides agree with TRBD2. After removal of 4 bases from V and 5 bases from J, the junction contained 2 bases not matched to a gene. The CDR3 has 15 residues. Per the germline V gene, CDR1 is SGHTA and CDR2 is FQGNSA. CDR3 in DNA: TGTGCCAGCAGCTGGACTAGCGGGGGGGCGGAGACCCAGTACTTC. It yields the protein CASSWTSGGAETQYF. Full variable domain (outside the CDR3, taken from reference TRBV7-2 and TRBJ2-5): GAGVSQSPSNKVTEKGKDVELRCDPISGHTALYWYRQSLGQGLEFLIYFQGNSAPDKSGLPSDRFSAERTGGSVSTLTIQRTQQEDSAVYLCASSWTSGGAETQYFGPGTRLLVL.

In its sample, this clone was seen a few times. The chain combines TRBV5-1 with TRBJ2-7; D remains unclear. V lost 5 bases and J 2 bases, leaving 11 bases between the germline ends. Germline V CDR1 and CDR2: SGHRS, YFSETQ. CDR3 length: 13 amino acids. CDR3 protein: CASSVDRAYEQYF. The CDR3 DNA reads TGCGCCAGCAGTGTTGACCGGGCCTACGAGCAGTACTTC. Full variable domain (remainder filled in from reference TRBV5-1 and TRBJ2-7): KAGVTQTPRYLIKTRGQQVTLSCSPISGHRSVSWYQQTPGQGLQFLFEYFSETQRNKGNFPGRFSGRQFSNSRSEMNVSTLELGDSALYLCASSVDRAYEQYFGPGTRLTVT.

This chain uses TRBV11-2 with TRBJ1-6; D may be TRBD1 (5 bases). This CDR3 contains 15 residues. Germline V lookup: CDR1 SGHAT, CDR2 FQNNGV. Trimming left V 0 bases short and J 6 bases short, with 9 bases between. The CDR3 region is CASSLDGGTNSPLHF. The CDR3 DNA reads TGTGCCAGCAGCTTAGACGGGGGGACTAATTCACCCCTCCACTTT. The whole variable domain, filled in from reference TRBV11-2 and TRBJ1-6, reads EAGVAQSPRYKIIEKRQSVAFWCNPISGHATLYWYQQILGQGPKLLIQFQNNGVVDDSQLPKDRFSAERLKGVDSTLKIQPAKLEDSAVYLCASSLDGGTNSPLHFGNGTRLTVT.

V usage is TRBV20-1 and J usage is TRBJ2-2, with 9 positions matching TRBD1. This CDR3 region has 14 residues. With V trimmed by 3 bases and J by 7 bases, 6 bases remained unmatched. CDR1 is DFQATT, CDR2 SNEGSKA, per germline (reference sequence). The CDR3 region has the DNA TGCAGTGCTAGTAGAACAGGGGGCAACGGGGAGCTGTTTTTT. Translation: CSASRTGGNGELFF.

The gene calls are TRBV7-2 and TRBJ2-3; 9 nucleotides agree with TRBD2. V was clipped by 1 base and J by 4 bases; unmatched bases: 6. Per germline, CDR1 SGHTA and CDR2 FQGNSA. The CDR3 totals 16 residues. The DNA for the CDR3 is TGTGCCAGCAGCTTAGGGCTCGGCGGGGGGGCAGATACGCAGTATTTT. It encodes CASSLGLGGGADTQYF.

The gene calls are TRBV27 and TRBJ2-7; 11 bases line up with TRBD1. This CDR3 is 15 amino acids long. Germline loops: CDR1 MNHEY, CDR2 SMNVEV (reference sequence). With 7 bases clipped from V and 4 bases from J, the junction kept 9 bases outside the gene matches. The DNA for the CDR3 is TGTGCCAGCACCGCCCCTGGGACAGGGGGTTACGAGCAGTACTTC. Protein product: CASTAPGTGGYEQYF.

This clone was counted once. The chain combines TRBV6-5 with TRBJ1-1, with D maybe TRBD1 (6 bases). V dropped 5 bases and J dropped 4 bases, with 14 bases sitting between them. The germline V gene has CDR1 MNHEY and CDR2 SVGAGI. This CDR3 is built from 14 residues. The CDR3 DNA follows: TGTGCCAGCAGTCCAAGGGGGGGCGTCACTGAAGCTTTCTTT. It is translated as CASSPRGGVTEAFF.

The chain uses TRBV3-1 (or the pseudogene TRBV3-2) and TRBJ2-5; TRBD1 matches 7 bases. Germline loops: CDR1 LGHDT, CDR2 YNNKEL (reference sequence). V was pared by 0 bases and J by 7 bases, with 8 bases of the junction left unmatched. The CDR3 is 15 amino acids. In DNA form, the CDR3 reads TGTGCCAGCAGCCAAGATTACAGGGGAAAGGTGACCCAGTACTTC. Translating it yields CASSQDYRGKVTQYF.

The chain combines TRBV7-2 with TRBJ2-5; D might be TRBD2 (5 bases). CDR1 SGHTA and CDR2 FQGNSA come from the germline V gene. V lost 4 bases and J lost 5, with 17 bases in between. CDR3 length: 15 residues. CDR3 sequence (DNA): TGTGCCAGCAGCTACGGCTTAGCGAGGGTGGAGACCCAGTACTTC. This gives the protein CASSYGLARVETQYF.

This clone was seen at least ten times. The same CDR3 also results from other DNA sequences found in this sample. The chain combines TRBV27 with TRBJ1-1, with a weak D call TRBD1 (5 bases). Trimming pared 3 bases from V and 2 bases from J, leaving 7 bases between. The length of the CDR3 is 13 residues. In germline, CDR1 is MNHEY, CDR2 SMNVEV (reference sequence). The CDR3, as DNA: TGTGCCAGCAGTTTCGACAGAAACACTGAAGCTTTCTTT. Translating gives CASSFDRNTEAFF.

The V call is TRBV7-2, the J call TRBJ2-7, with D unclear. CDR1 and CDR2 from the germline V gene are SGHTA and FQGNSA. Deletions cut 2 bases from V and 5 bases from J, with 13 bases between. The CDR3 length is 14 residues. The CDR3 DNA is TGTGCCAGCAGCTTATGGGCCTCTGGTAACGAGCAGTACTTC. Protein sequence: CASSLWASGNEQYF.

The gene calls are TRBV10-3 and TRBJ2-3, with TRBD1 matching 9 bases. CDR1 ENHRY and CDR2 SYGVKD come from the germline V gene. The CDR3 is 18 residues long. V trimming: 6 bases; J trimming: 6 bases; junction bases outside the gene matches: 19. In nucleotides, the CDR3 is TGTGCCATCAGAACCACAGGGGGCGCGGGCAGCGGTGCGGATACGCAGTATTTT. Amino acid sequence: CAIRTTGGAGSGADTQYF.

This chain connects TRBV6-6 to TRBJ2-3, with 10 bases fitting TRBD2. CDR1 and CDR2 (germline): MNHNY, SVGAGI (reference sequence). The CDR3 is 16 amino acids. V lost 6 bases to trimming and J lost 3 bases; unmatched junction nucleotides: 9. The CDR3 DNA sequence: TGTGCCAGCAGCGGTACTAGCGGGGTAACAACAGATACGCAGTATTTT. Translating it yields CASSGTSGVTTDTQYF.

The rearrangement links TRBV29-1 to TRBJ1-1, with TRBD1 as a possible D gene (6 bases). Trimming cost V 6 bases and J 5 bases, with 19 bases left between them. The CDR3 is 14 residues long. Germline values: CDR1 SQVTM, CDR2 ANQGSEA. DNA for the CDR3: TGCAGCGTCCGCTACCAGGGAGGGGGAACTGAAGCTTTCTTT. This sequence encodes CSVRYQGGGTEAFF.

The genes are TRBV4-3 and TRBJ1-6, with D maybe TRBD1 (6 bases). The germline V gene encodes CDR1 LGHNA and CDR2 YSLEER. Trimming removed 0 bases from V and 2 bases from J, with 8 bases in between. This CDR3 has 16 residues. The CDR3 protein is CASSQDQGTYNSPLHF. The CDR3 DNA reads TGCGCCAGCAGCCAAGATCAGGGGACCTATAATTCACCCCTCCACTTT.

The rearrangement links TRBV23-1 to TRBJ1-6; D perhaps matches TRBD1 (6 bases). TRBV23-1 is noted as an ORF with a role that remains uncertain. The CDR3 is 15 residues long. V was pared by 3 bases and J by 5 bases, with 11 bases between. The CDR3: CASSQGAHNNSPLHF. The CDR3 DNA sequence: TGCGCCAGCAGTCAGGGGGCTCATAATAATTCACCCCTCCACTTT.

This chain links TRBV27 with TRBJ2-1; D remains unclear. Trimming removed 2 bases at V and 4 bases at J, with 6 bases between. The CDR3 length is 13 residues. Per germline, CDR1 MNHEY and CDR2 SMNVEV (reference sequence). This chain's CDR3 is CASSLPPYNEQFF. The CDR3, as DNA: TGTGCCAGCAGTTTACCCCCATACAATGAGCAGTTCTTC.

V is TRBV5-1 and J is TRBJ1-2, with TRBD1 identical over 8 bases. With V trimmed by 4 bases and J by 4 bases, 9 bases remained unmatched. The CDR3 extends over 15 amino acids. CDR1 is SGHRS, CDR2 YFSETQ, per germline. The CDR3: CASSPGTGGGYGYTF. DNA for the CDR3: TGCGCCAGCAGCCCTGGGACAGGTGGGGGCTATGGCTACACCTTC.

The rearrangement joins TRBV3-1 (or the pseudogene TRBV3-2) to TRBJ2-7, with D possibly being TRBD2 (5 bases). Germline V gene lookup returns CDR1 LGHDT and CDR2 YNNKEL (reference sequence). This CDR3 has 16 residues. The ends were cut back, 4 bases at V and 6 bases at J, with 22 bases in the middle. The CDR3 DNA reads TGTGCCAGCAGCCTTCACACGGGTACTAGTAAACCCGAGCAGTACTTC. Its protein product is CASSLHTGTSKPEQYF.

This chain uses TRBV3-1 (or the pseudogene TRBV3-2) with TRBJ2-3, with D possibly TRBD1 on 5 matching bases. The germline V and J ends were trimmed by 0 bases and 4 bases, with 14 bases remaining between them. The CDR3 consists of 16 residues. Germline CDR1 and CDR2: LGHDT and YNNKEL (reference sequence). The CDR3 DNA reads TGTGCCAGCAGCCAAGAGGTCACTCTAGGGGCAGATACGCAGTATTTT. Encoded protein: CASSQEVTLGADTQYF.

This sequence joins TRBV4-3 and TRBJ2-5, with a tentative D call TRBD2 (6 bases). This CDR3 has 16 residues. CDR1 and CDR2 from the germline V gene are LGHNA and YSLEER. Trimming shortened V by 0 bases and J by 4 bases, and 15 bases separated the two germline ends. The CDR3 loop is CASSQDGRGRGETQYF. As DNA, the CDR3 is TGCGCCAGCAGCCAAGATGGGCGGGGACGGGGAGAGACCCAGTACTTC.